These T cell receptor beta chains were read from a single sample in a study of OX40 agonist ivuxolimab in advanced cancers. Profiling relied on immunoSEQ multiplex PCR, and the TCRdb table lists in-frame clones only, not all of them. The table shows tens of thousands of clones, with approximately 84% occurring only once. The specimen was CD4+ or CD8+ T cells sorted from blood, collected in a trial of the OX40 agonist ivuxolimab. These receptors all come from an adult with an advanced solid tumor such as melanoma, head and neck, liver or kidney cancer. CDR3s include the opening cysteine and the closing phenylalanine or tryptophan. A D gene is named only where the DNA matches it firmly. Rows give clone size only sometimes, using once, few, many, or a class for an expanded clone.

d_call | j_call | clone_size | v_call | cdr3_aa | cdr3_nt
- | TRBJ2-2 | - | TRBV5-1 | CASSSLTVTGELFF | TGCGCCAGCAGCAGCCTGACGGTAACCGGGGAGCTGTTTTTT
TRBD2 | TRBJ2-1 | - | TRBV6-4 | CASSEATSGGQFF | TGTGCCAGCAGTGAAGCTACTAGCGGGGGCCAGTTCTTC
- | TRBJ2-7 | - | TRBV27 | CASSLGAGRSYEQYF | TGTGCCAGCAGTTTAGGAGCGGGTCGATCCTACGAGCAGTACTTC
- | TRBJ1-4 | - | TRBV5-4 | CASSSRDIPNEKLFF | TGTGCCAGCAGCTCCCGGGACATACCTAATGAAAAACTGTTTTTT
- | TRBJ1-2 | few | TRBV28 | CASSDGGNGYYGYTF | TGTGCCAGCAGCGACGGGGGGAATGGGTACTATGGCTACACCTTC
TRBD2 | TRBJ2-2 | - | TRBV6-5 | CATLAGVNTGELFF | TGTGCCACCTTAGCGGGCGTGAACACCGGGGAGCTGTTTTTT
- | TRBJ2-7 | - | TRBV28 | CASSPSVAGSYEQYF | TGTGCCAGCAGTCCTTCCGTGGCGGGGAGCTACGAGCAGTACTTC
TRBD1 | TRBJ1-1 | - | TRBV28 | CASTQLAGQAREAFF | TGTGCCAGCACCCAACTTGCGGGACAGGCTCGTGAAGCTTTCTTT
- | TRBJ2-3 | once | TRBV5-1 | CASSFGGTDTQYF | TGCGCCAGCAGCTTCGGAGGAACAGATACGCAGTATTTT
TRBD1 | TRBJ1-3 | - | TRBV28 | CASSLDRVGNTIYF | TGTGCCAGCAGTTTAGACAGGGTTGGAAACACCATATATTTT
- | TRBJ2-7 | once | TRBV28 | CASCDQYLREQYF | TGTGCCAGCTGCGACCAGTATCTACGCGAGCAGTACTTC
- | TRBJ2-3 | - | TRBV28 | CASSFGRGLTDTQYF | TGTGCCAGCAGTTTTGGCCGGGGACTCACAGATACGCAGTATTTT
- | TRBJ2-2 | - | TRBV7-3 | CASSLRRSTGELFF | TGTGCCAGCAGCCTAAGACGGAGCACCGGGGAGCTGTTTTTT
- | TRBJ2-3 | - | TRBV4-2 | CASSQRRGPTDTQYF | TGTGCCAGCAGCCAACGTCGTGGGCCCACAGATACGCAGTATTTT
- | TRBJ2-7 | once | TRBV6-5 | CASSWGGAGYEQYF | TGTGCCAGCAGTTGGGGTGGGGCTGGCTACGAGCAGTACTTC
- | TRBJ2-2 | - | TRBV5-4 | CASSLKNTGELFF | TGTGCCAGCAGCCTTAAGAACACCGGGGAGCTGTTTTTT
TRBD2 | TRBJ2-2 | - | TRBV2 | CASESGSRTGELFF | TGTGCCAGCGAAAGCGGGAGTAGGACCGGGGAGCTGTTTTTT
TRBD1 | TRBJ2-5 | - | TRBV5-1 | CASSLWPGGTETQYF | TGCGCCAGCAGCTTGTGGCCAGGGGGTACGGAGACCCAGTACTTC
TRBD2 | TRBJ2-7 | - | TRBV5-6 | CASSLAGLAGTYEQYF | TGTGCCAGCAGCTTGGCCGGTCTAGCGGGGACCTACGAGCAGTACTTC
- | TRBJ1-5 | - | TRBV6-6 | CASREGSLLSQPQHF | TGTGCCAGCCGGGAGGGGTCACTTTTAAGTCAGCCCCAGCATTTT
- | TRBJ1-1 | - | TRBV27 | CASKPRQGRQNTEAFF | TGTGCCAGCAAACCCCGGCAGGGGCGTCAAAACACTGAAGCTTTCTTT
- | TRBJ2-5 | - | TRBV19 | CASSIADGTQYF | TGTGCCAGTAGTATAGCCGACGGGACCCAGTACTTC
TRBD2 | TRBJ2-5 | once | TRBV7-9 | CASSLDGPGTGRGTQYF | TGTGCCAGCAGCTTAGACGGTCCGGGGACCGGGAGGGGGACCCAGTACTTC
- | TRBJ1-1 | - | TRBV7-8 | CASSLNRNTEAFF | TGTGCCAGCAGCTTAAATAGGAACACTGAAGCTTTCTTT
- | TRBJ2-1 | - | TRBV21-1 | CASSKERNGRAYVEQFF | TGTGCCAGCAGCAAAGAACGTAATGGCAGGGCGTACGTTGAGCAGTTCTTC
TRBD2 | TRBJ2-3 | - | TRBV6-6 | CASGLAGEDTQYF | TGTGCCAGCGGTCTAGCGGGAGAGGATACGCAGTATTTT